This T cell receptor (beta chain) emerged from a study of T cells in Graves' hyperthyroidism and ophthalmopathy. A few counts support this clonotype. Antigen specificity is unknown. The CDR3 is made up of 15 amino acids. Germline V gene data show CDR1 as SEHNR and CDR2 as FQNEAQ (reference sequence). TCR beta CDR3 regions were amplified from RNA. TCR CDR3 underwent first-round RT-PCR with the HTBI primer set. TCRdb used MiXCR to reprocess the multiplex PCR reads, holding one entry per CDR3 protein. This table has hundreds of thousands of distinct CDR3 sequences, just under 20% appearing once. Study results and caveats: Expanded thyroid clonotypes (above 0.001) were mostly also found in blood. A 13 V-J signature model discriminated ophthalmopathy versus stable hyperthyroidism.

The PBMCs were sourced from fresh peripheral blood (approximately 9 ml). V and J are TRBV7-9 and TRBJ2-3; 7 bases fit TRBD2. The specimen sequenced was blood. The clonotype was recovered from a man aged 40-55 years with Graves' ophthalmopathy. CDR3 sequence reads: CAWGGEERSTDTQYF. The DNA of the CDR3 is TGTGCGTGGGGGGGGGAGGAGAGGAGCACAGATACGCAGTATTTT.